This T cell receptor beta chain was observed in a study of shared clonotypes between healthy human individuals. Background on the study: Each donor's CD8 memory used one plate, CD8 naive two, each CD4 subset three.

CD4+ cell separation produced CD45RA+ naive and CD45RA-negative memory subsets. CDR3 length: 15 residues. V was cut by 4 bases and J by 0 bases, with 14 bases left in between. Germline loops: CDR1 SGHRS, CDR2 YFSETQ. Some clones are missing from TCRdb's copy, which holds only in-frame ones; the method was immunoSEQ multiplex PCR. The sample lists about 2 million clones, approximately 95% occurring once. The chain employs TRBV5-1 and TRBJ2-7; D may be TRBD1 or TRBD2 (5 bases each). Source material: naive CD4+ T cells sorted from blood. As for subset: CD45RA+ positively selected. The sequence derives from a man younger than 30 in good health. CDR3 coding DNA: TGCGCCAGCAGCCTGGGGACGGTATACTCCTACGAGCAGTACTTC. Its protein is CASSLGTVYSYEQYF.